This entry lists 18 T cell receptor beta chains sequenced from one sample in a study of blood T cells in healthy people across ages. The second PCR ran roughly 7 to 12 cycles with a sample-barcoded 5' primer and J-beta primers. TCRdb reanalysed the 5' RACE reads using MiXCR and keeps one entry per CDR3 protein. In the table there are more than 500,000 distinct CDR3 sequences, about 25% of which are singletons. Sequencing was carried out using blood. These receptors originate from a woman in her 70s in good health.

The chain is built from TRBV27 and TRBJ2-2, with TRBD2 as a possible D gene (6 bases). Trimming removed 4 bases from V and 7 bases from J, with 10 bases in between. In germline, CDR1 is MNHEY, CDR2 SMNVEV (reference sequence). The CDR3 contains 13 residues. The CDR3 protein is CASSYPGSGELFF. CDR3 nucleotide sequence: TGTGCCAGCAGTTACCCCGGGAGCGGGGAGCTGTTTTTT.

This clonotype has just a few counts. The V gene is TRBV27, the J gene TRBJ2-7, with D maybe TRBD1 (6 bases). V lost 2 bases and J lost 3, with 17 bases in between. The V gene's germline CDR1 is MNHEY and CDR2 SMNVEV (reference sequence). CDR3 length equals 16 residues. CDR3 nucleotides: TGTGCCAGCAGTTTAAAAAGGTCGGGCAGGGGCTACGAGCAGTACTTC. Amino acid sequence: CASSLKRSGRGYEQYF.

The chain carries TRBV7-2 and TRBJ1-5; no reliable D call. Germline loops: CDR1 SGHTA, CDR2 FQGNSA. The CDR3 consists of 15 residues. V shed 1 base and J shed 0 bases, with 7 bases lying between them. The DNA for the CDR3 is TGTGCCAGCAGCTTAGGAGATTATAGCAATCAGCCCCAGCATTTT. This sequence encodes CASSLGDYSNQPQHF. The full variable domain, its missing parts supplied by reference TRBV7-2 and TRBJ1-5, is GAGVSQSPSNKVTEKGKDVELRCDPISGHTALYWYRQSLGQGLEFLIYFQGNSAPDKSGLPSDRFSAERTGGSVSTLTIQRTQQEDSAVYLCASSLGDYSNQPQHFGDGTRLSIL.

The V call is TRBV20-1, the J call TRBJ2-3; D may match TRBD1 or TRBD2 (5 bases each). CDR3 length: 15 residues. Trimming pared 3 bases from V and 2 bases from J, leaving 15 bases between. Germline CDR1 reads DFQATT; CDR2 reads SNEGSKA (reference sequence). The CDR3 sequence is CSASGDRPFTDTQYF. Here the CDR3 DNA reads TGCAGTGCTAGTGGGGACCGCCCTTTCACAGATACGCAGTATTTT.

The chain uses TRBV20-1 and TRBJ1-6; D not resolved. Germline values: CDR1 DFQATT, CDR2 SNEGSKA (reference sequence). This CDR3 has 15 residues. Trimming removed 2 bases at V and 0 bases at J, with 8 bases between. DNA of the CDR3: TGCAGTGCTAGAACAGAGGGCTCCTATAATTCACCCCTCCACTTT. The encoded protein is CSARTEGSYNSPLHF.

This clonotype was detected only a few times. This rearrangement joins TRBV7-3 to TRBJ2-3, with TRBD2 matching 8 bases. The CDR3 is 15 amino acids. CDR1 and CDR2 from the germline V gene are SGHTA and FQGTGA. The J segment lost 5 bases and the V segment lost 3 bases, leaving 7 bases of the junction unmatched. In DNA form, the CDR3 reads TGTGCCAGCAGCTTGACTAGCGTCCGGGAAGATACGCAGTATTTT. Amino acids: CASSLTSVREDTQYF.

This clonotype was counted between two and nine times. The genes are TRBV7-3 and TRBJ2-5; 8 bases are shared with TRBD2. The end of the DNA fits TRBJ2-7 better, so the J call may be wrong. Germline V lookup: CDR1 SGHTA, CDR2 FQGTGA. The CDR3 loop spans 14 amino acids. CDR3 region: CASSSLAGPYEQYF. The CDR3 DNA is TGTGCCAGCAGCTCCTTAGCGGGACCCTACGAGCAGTACTTC.

For this clonotype: At one end, the junction sequence differs from germline, possibly due to a read error. V usage is TRBV20-1 and J usage is TRBJ2-5, with TRBD1 matching 9 bases. The CDR3 is 12 amino acids. Germline loops: CDR1 DFQATT, CDR2 SNEGSKA (reference sequence). The chain's CDR3 is CSARAGTGQKFF. CDR3 in DNA: TGCAGTGCTAGAGCCGGGACAGGGCAAAAGTTCTTC.

The V gene is TRBV7-2, the J gene TRBJ2-1; no clear D gene. CDR3 length: 12 residues. V was clipped by 2 bases and J by 8 bases, with 7 bases between them. Germline CDR1 and CDR2: SGHTA and FQGNSA. In nucleotides, the CDR3 is TGTGCCAGCAGCTTAAGTGGGTATGAGCAGTTCTTC. Encoded protein: CASSLSGYEQFF. Variable domain in full (rest from reference TRBV7-2 and TRBJ2-1): GAGVSQSPSNKVTEKGKDVELRCDPISGHTALYWYRQSLGQGLEFLIYFQGNSAPDKSGLPSDRFSAERTGGSVSTLTIQRTQQEDSAVYLCASSLSGYEQFFGPGTRLTVL.

The V gene is TRBV12-3 or TRBV12-4, the J gene TRBJ1-1; 8 nucleotides line up with TRBD1. This CDR3 has 13 residues. Trimming took 2 bases from V and 4 from J; bases not matched to a gene: 0. This CDR3 reads CASSLQGATEAFF. CDR3 bases: TGTGCCAGCAGTTTACAGGGGGCCACTGAAGCTTTCTTT.

In this sample, this clonotype turned up many times. The V gene is TRBV29-1, the J gene TRBJ2-2; no clear D gene. V was clipped by 0 bases and J by 6 bases, with 2 bases between them. Per germline, CDR1 SQVTM and CDR2 ANQGSEA. This CDR3 comprises 11 residues. The CDR3 reads CSVEDPGELFF. In DNA, the CDR3 is TGCAGCGTTGAAGATCCCGGGGAGCTGTTTTTT.

V usage is TRBV29-1 and J usage is TRBJ1-2; no clear D gene. This CDR3 region has 11 residues. V dropped 3 bases and J dropped 4 bases, with 6 bases sitting between them. CDR1 is SQVTM and CDR2 is ANQGSEA in the germline V gene. The CDR3 protein is CSVDAGYGYTF. CDR3 coding DNA: TGCAGCGTTGATGCAGGCTATGGCTACACCTTC.

This sequence joins TRBV20-1 and TRBJ1-2; D is unclear. The CDR3 has 10 amino acids. Trimming removed 6 bases from V and 2 bases from J, with 4 bases in between. Germline CDR1 reads DFQATT; CDR2 reads SNEGSKA (reference sequence). CDR3 region: CSAPNYGYTF. The CDR3 nucleotides are TGCAGTGCGCCAAACTATGGCTACACCTTC.

This chain joins TRBV9 and TRBJ1-2; 8 bases agree with TRBD1. The CDR3 covers 14 residues. Trimming at V came to 4 bases and at J to 5 bases, leaving 7 bases not matched to a gene. From germline, CDR1 is SGDLS and CDR2 YYNGEE. The CDR3 reads CASSPSGQEYGYTF. In DNA form, the CDR3 reads TGTGCCAGCAGCCCCTCGGGACAGGAATATGGCTACACCTTC.

This clonotype appeared many times. CDR3: CASSSRLAGAQETQYF. The CDR3 DNA reads TGCGCCAGCAGCTCAAGACTAGCGGGGGCCCAAGAGACCCAGTACTTC. The chain uses TRBV5-1 and TRBJ2-5, with 12 positions matching TRBD2. This CDR3 spans 16 amino acids. The J segment lost 1 base and the V segment lost 3 bases, leaving 4 bases of the junction unmatched. Germline lookup yields CDR1 SGHRS and CDR2 YFSETQ.

Of note for this clonotype: With a much larger clone just one base away, this may be a read error. The chain has TRBV6-6 and TRBJ2-7, with 7 bases lining up with TRBD2. With 2 bases clipped from V and 7 bases from J, the junction kept 17 bases outside the gene matches. Looked up from germline, CDR1 is MNHNY and CDR2 is SVGAGI (reference sequence). The CDR3 loop spans 17 amino acids. The CDR3 DNA follows: TGTGCCAGCAGTTACGCCTCCTCGGGGGGAGTCCCCAGGGAGCAGTACTTC. As protein: CASSYASSGGVPREQYF.

The chain has TRBV6-5 and TRBJ2-2, with D possibly TRBD2 on 6 matching bases. Germline CDR1 is MNHEY and CDR2 is SVGAGI. This CDR3 is 15 amino acids long. The germline V and J ends were trimmed by 5 bases and 0 bases, with 10 bases remaining between them. This chain's CDR3 is CASSRDWTNTGELFF. CDR3 bases: TGTGCCAGCAGTCGGGACTGGACGAACACCGGGGAGCTGTTTTTT.

The sample holds a few counts of this clonotype. This chain links TRBV9 with TRBJ2-5; D possibly corresponds to TRBD2 (6 bases). V was clipped by 4 bases and J by 3 bases, with 19 bases between them. The CDR3 has 16 residues. Germline V gene lookup returns CDR1 SGDLS and CDR2 YYNGEE. The CDR3 is CASSLRDLWWEETQYF. In DNA form, the CDR3 reads TGTGCCAGCAGCCTCCGGGACTTATGGTGGGAAGAGACCCAGTACTTC.